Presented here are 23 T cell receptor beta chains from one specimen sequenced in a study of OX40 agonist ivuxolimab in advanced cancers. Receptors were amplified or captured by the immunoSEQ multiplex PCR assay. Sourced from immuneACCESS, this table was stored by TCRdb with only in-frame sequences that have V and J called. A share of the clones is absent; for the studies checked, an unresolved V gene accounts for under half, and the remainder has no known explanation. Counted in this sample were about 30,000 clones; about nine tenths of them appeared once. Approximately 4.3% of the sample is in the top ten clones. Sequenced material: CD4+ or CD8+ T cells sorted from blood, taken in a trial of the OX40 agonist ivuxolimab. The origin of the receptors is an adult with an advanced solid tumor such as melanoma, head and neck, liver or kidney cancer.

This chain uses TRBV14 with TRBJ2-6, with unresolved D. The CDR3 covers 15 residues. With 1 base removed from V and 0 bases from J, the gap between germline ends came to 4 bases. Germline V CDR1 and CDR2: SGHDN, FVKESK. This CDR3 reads CASSQVYSGANVLTF. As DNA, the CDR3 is TGTGCCAGCAGCCAAGTGTACTCTGGGGCCAACGTCCTGACTTTC.

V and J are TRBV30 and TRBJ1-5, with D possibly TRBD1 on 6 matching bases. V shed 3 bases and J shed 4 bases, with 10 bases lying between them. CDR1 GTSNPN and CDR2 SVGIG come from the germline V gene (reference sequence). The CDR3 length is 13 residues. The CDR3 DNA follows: TGTGCCTGGAGCCAAACAGGGAATCAGCCCCAGCATTTT. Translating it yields CAWSQTGNQPQHF.

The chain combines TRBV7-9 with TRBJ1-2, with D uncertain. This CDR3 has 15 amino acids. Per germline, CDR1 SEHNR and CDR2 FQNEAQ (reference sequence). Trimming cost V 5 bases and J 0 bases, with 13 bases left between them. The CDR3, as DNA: TGTGCCAGCAGCCTGGTCGGGAAGACTAACTATGGCTACACCTTC. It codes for CASSLVGKTNYGYTF.

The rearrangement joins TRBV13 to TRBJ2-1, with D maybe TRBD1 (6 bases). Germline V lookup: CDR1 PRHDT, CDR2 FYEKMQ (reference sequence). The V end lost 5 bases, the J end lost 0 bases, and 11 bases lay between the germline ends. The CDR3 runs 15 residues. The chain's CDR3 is CASSGQTSSYNEQFF. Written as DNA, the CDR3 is TGTGCCAGCAGCGGACAGACGAGCTCCTACAATGAGCAGTTCTTC.

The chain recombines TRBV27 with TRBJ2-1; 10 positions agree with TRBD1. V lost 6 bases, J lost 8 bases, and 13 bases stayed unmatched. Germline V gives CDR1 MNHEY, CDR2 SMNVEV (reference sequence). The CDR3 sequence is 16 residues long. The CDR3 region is CASRPEIRDRGDEQFF. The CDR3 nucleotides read TGTGCCAGCAGACCCGAGATCCGGGACAGGGGTGATGAGCAGTTCTTC.

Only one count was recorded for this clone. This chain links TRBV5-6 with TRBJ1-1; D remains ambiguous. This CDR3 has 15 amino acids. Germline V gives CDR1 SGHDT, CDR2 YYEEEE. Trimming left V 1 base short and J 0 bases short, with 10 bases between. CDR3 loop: CASSLTAVMNTEAFF. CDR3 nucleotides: TGTGCCAGCAGCTTGACGGCAGTCATGAACACTGAAGCTTTCTTT.

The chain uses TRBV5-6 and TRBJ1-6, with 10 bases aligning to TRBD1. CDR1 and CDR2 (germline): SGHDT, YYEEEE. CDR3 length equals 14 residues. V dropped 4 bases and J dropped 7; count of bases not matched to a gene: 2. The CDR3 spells CASSGGQGNSPLHF. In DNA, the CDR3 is TGTGCCAGCAGCGGGGGACAGGGGAATTCACCCCTCCACTTT.

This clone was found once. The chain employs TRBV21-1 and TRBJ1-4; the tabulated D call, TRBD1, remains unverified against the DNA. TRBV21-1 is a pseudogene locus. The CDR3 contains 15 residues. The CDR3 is CASSGQGLVNEKLFF. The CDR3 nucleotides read TGTGCCAGCAGCGGACAGGGGCTGGTTAATGAAAAACTGTTTTTT.

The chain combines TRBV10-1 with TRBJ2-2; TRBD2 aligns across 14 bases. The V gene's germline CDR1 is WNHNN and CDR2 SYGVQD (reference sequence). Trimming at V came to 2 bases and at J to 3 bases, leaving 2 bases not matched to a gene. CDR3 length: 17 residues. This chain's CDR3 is CASSELTSGRDTGELFF. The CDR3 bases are TGCGCCAGCAGTGAGCTGACTAGCGGGAGGGACACCGGGGAGCTGTTTTTT.

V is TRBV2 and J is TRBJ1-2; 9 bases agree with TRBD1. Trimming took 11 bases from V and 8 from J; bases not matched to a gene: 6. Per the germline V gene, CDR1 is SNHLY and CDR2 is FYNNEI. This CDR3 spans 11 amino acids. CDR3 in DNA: TGTGCCGTACAGGGGGCGCGAGGCTACACCTTC. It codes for CAVQGARGYTF.

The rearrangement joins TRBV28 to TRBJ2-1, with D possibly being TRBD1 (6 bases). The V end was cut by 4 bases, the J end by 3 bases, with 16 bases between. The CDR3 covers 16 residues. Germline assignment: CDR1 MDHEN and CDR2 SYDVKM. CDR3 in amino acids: CASSSPRTADYNEQFF. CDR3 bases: TGTGCCAGCAGTTCCCCCCGGACAGCAGACTACAATGAGCAGTTCTTC.

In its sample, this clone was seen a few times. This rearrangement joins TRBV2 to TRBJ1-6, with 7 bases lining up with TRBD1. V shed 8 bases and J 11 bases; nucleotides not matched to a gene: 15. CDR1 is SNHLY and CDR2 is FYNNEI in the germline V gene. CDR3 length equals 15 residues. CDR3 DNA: TGTGCCAGCGTCGACAGGGAATCCTCTCAACCACCCCTCCACTTT. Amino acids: CASVDRESSQPPLHF.

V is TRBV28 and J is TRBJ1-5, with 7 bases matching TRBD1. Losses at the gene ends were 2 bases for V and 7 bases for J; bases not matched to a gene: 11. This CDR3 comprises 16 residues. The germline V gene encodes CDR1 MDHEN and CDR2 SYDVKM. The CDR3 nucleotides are TGTGCCAGCAGTTTAACAGGGGAGGGAGTAAACCAGCCCCAGCATTTT. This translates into CASSLTGEGVNQPQHF.

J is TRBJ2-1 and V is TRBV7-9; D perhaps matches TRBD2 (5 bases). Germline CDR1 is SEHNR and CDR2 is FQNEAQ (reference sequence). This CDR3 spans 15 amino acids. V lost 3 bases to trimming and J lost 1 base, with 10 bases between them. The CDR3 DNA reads TGTGCCAGCAGCTTTCTTGGGGAGTCCTACAATGAGCAGTTCTTC. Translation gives CASSFLGESYNEQFF. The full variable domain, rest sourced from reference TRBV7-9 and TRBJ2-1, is DTGVSQNPRHKITKRGQNVTFRCDPISEHNRLYWYRQTLGQGPEFLTYFQNEAQLEKSRLLSDRFSAERPKGSFSTLEIQRTEQGDSAMYLCASSFLGESYNEQFFGPGTRLTVL.

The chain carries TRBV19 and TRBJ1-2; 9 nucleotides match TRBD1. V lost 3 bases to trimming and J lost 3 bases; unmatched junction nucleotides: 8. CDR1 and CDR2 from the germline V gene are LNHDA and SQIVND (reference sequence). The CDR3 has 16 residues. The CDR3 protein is CASSIGTGGLYYGYTF. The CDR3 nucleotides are TGTGCCAGTAGTATTGGTACAGGGGGCTTGTACTATGGCTACACCTTC. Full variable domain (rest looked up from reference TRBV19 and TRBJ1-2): DGGITQSPKYLFRKEGQNVTLSCEQNLNHDAMYWYRQDPGQGLRLIYYSQIVNDFQKGDIAEGYSVSREKKESFPLTVTSAQKNPTAFYLCASSIGTGGLYYGYTFGSGTRLTVV.

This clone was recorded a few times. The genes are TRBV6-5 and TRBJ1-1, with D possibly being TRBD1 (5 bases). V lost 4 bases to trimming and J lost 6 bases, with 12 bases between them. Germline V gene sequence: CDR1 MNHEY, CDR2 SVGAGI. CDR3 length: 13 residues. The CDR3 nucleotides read TGTGCCAGCAGTTTCCGACGGGGCGCTGAAGCTTTCTTT. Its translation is CASSFRRGAEAFF.

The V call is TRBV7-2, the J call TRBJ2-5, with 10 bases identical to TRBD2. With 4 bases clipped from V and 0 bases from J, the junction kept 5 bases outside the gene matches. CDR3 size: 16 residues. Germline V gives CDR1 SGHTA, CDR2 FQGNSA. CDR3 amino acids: CASSYGTSEYQETQYF. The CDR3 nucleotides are TGTGCCAGCAGCTACGGGACTAGCGAATACCAAGAGACCCAGTACTTC. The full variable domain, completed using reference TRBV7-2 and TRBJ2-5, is GAGVSQSPSNKVTEKGKDVELRCDPISGHTALYWYRQSLGQGLEFLIYFQGNSAPDKSGLPSDRFSAERTGGSVSTLTIQRTQQEDSAVYLCASSYGTSEYQETQYFGPGTRLLVL.

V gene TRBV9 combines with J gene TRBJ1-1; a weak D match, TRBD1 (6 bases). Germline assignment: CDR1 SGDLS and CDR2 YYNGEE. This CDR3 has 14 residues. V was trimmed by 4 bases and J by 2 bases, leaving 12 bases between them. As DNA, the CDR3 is TGTGCCAGCAGCCCTACAGGGCTTAACACTGAAGCTTTCTTT. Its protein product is CASSPTGLNTEAFF.

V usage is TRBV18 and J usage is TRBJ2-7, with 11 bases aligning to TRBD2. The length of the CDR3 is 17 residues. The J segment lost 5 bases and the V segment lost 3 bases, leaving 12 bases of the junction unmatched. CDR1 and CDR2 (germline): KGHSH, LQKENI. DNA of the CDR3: TGTGCCAGCTCACCGGGACTAGCGGAATCCTCTAGAGACGAGCAGTACTTC. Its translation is CASSPGLAESSRDEQYF.

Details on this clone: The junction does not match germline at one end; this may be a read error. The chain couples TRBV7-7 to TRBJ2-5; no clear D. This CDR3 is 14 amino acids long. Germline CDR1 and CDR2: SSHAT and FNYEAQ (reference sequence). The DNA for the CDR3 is TGTGCTAGCAGCTTAGTCGCCTTCCAAGAGACCCAGTACTTC. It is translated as CASSLVAFQETQYF.

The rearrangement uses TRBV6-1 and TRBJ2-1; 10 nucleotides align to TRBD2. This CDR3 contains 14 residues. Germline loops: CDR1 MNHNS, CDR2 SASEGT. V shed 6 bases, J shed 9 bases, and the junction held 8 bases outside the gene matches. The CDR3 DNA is TGTGCCAGCAGATACCGGGGACTAGCGCCTGAGCAGTTCTTC. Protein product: CASRYRGLAPEQFF.

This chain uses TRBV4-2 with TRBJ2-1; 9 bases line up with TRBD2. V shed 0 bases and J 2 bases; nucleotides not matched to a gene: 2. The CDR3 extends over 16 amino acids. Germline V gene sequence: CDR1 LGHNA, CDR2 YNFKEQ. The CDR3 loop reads CASSQEGGGAYNEQFF. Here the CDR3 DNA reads TGTGCCAGCAGCCAAGAGGGCGGGGGGGCCTACAATGAGCAGTTCTTC.

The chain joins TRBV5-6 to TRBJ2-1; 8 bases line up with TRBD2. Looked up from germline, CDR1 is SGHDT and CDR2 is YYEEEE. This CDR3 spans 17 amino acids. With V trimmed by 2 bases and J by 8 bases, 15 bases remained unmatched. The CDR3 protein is CASSFRLPGGPLDEQFF. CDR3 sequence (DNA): TGTGCCAGCAGCTTTCGTCTTCCGGGAGGGCCCCTCGATGAGCAGTTCTTC.